Listed below are T cell receptor beta chains from one sample, sequenced in a study of response to subunit inactivated influenza vaccine. TCRdb re-derived calls from the RT-PCR reads in MiXCR, one entry per CDR3 protein. Of fewer than 400,000 distinct CDR3 sequences detected, 21% appear once; the ten largest clones hold more than 8.5%. The source material was PBMCs from blood, sampled less than 22 months after vaccination. The source of these receptors is a man aged 50-75 years who received an inactivated influenza vaccine. CDR3s leave out the opening cysteine and the closing phenylalanine or tryptophan.

j_gene | len | v_gene | CDR3aa
TRBJ2-7 | 14 | TRBV5-1 | ASSLDLGALLKEQY
TRBJ1-6 | 12 | TRBV7-9 | ASTLDRAGSPLH
TRBJ1-5 | 16 | TRBV12-3/TRBV12-4 | ASSPRDRGQLSNQPQH
TRBJ2-5 | 12 | TRBV2 | ASSGRGIQETQY
TRBJ2-2 | 14 | TRBV4-2 | ASSQLGTAPTGELF
TRBJ2-3 | 13 | TRBV2 | ASSEILEPTDTQY
TRBJ1-5 | 12 | TRBV6-1 | ASSSQGGRQPQH
TRBJ2-1 | 14 | TRBV28 | ASSFGGTSGVDEQF
TRBJ2-7 | 12 | TRBV4-2 | ASSQELLAAEQY
TRBJ2-7 | 13 | TRBV6-1 | ASRRTGESSYEQY
TRBJ2-1 | 11 | TRBV29-1 | SVDRGTWNEQF
TRBJ1-1 | 16 | TRBV6-1 | ASTKRGQGLPMNTEAF
TRBJ2-7 | 10 | TRBV5-1 | ASKDSSYEQY
TRBJ1-6 | 14 | TRBV27 | ASSFGQPTYNSPLH
TRBJ2-1 | 13 | TRBV20-1 | STILLAGSYNEQF
TRBJ1-2 | 14 | TRBV6-2/TRBV6-3 | ASSRLGQGANYGYT
TRBJ2-3 | 12 | TRBV9 | ASSVRTSTDTQY
TRBJ2-7 | 11 | TRBV30 | AWSRRLSYEQY
TRBJ1-6 | 13 | TRBV5-4 | ASSLALAGNSPLH
TRBJ1-3 | 14 | TRBV6-2/TRBV6-3 | ASSYRREVRGNTIY
TRBJ2-1 | 14 | TRBV28 | ASSRGTGRSYNEQF
TRBJ2-4 | 10 | TRBV7-9 | ASSRDNPDQY
TRBJ1-2 | 12 | TRBV24-1 | ATSEAGKNYGYT
TRBJ1-5 | 18 | TRBV6-2/TRBV6-3 | ASSRGTVLSERSLNQPQH
TRBJ2-3 | 13 | TRBV14 | ASSWSSGSTDTQY
TRBJ1-3 | 11 | TRBV28 | ASSLKVLTGVY
TRBJ2-3 | 15 | TRBV15 | ATSRATGRDGTDTQY
TRBJ1-1 | 12 | TRBV15 | ATSRDRASTEAF
TRBJ2-1 | 13 | TRBV7-9 | ASSPRTGRGNEQF
TRBJ1-2 | 13 | TRBV4-3 | ASSQVNRESSGYT
TRBJ1-1 | 14 | TRBV19 | ASSIDIDFQGTEAF
TRBJ1-1 | 12 | TRBV12-3/TRBV12-4 | ASSLQVPNTEAF
TRBJ2-7 | 13 | TRBV12-3/TRBV12-4 | ASSSSGTNFYEQY
TRBJ1-2 | 12 | TRBV12-3/TRBV12-4 | ASSPQGAGYGYT
TRBJ2-7 | 13 | TRBV11-2 | ASSLAGRANDEQY
TRBJ2-3 | 12 | TRBV20-1 | SASLSGSTDTQY
TRBJ2-5 | 14 | TRBV4-3 | ASSQDSGSYQETQY
TRBJ1-1 | 12 | TRBV12-3/TRBV12-4 | ASSLRGFGTEAF
TRBJ1-1 | 13 | TRBV7-9 | ASSSQGTMNTEAF
TRBJ2-2 | 12 | TRBV7-2 | ASSWTGTDGELF
TRBJ1-2 | 12 | TRBV7-9 | ASSLVGTTDGYT
TRBJ2-7 | 12 | TRBV7-9 | ASSHSPQRYEQY
TRBJ2-7 | 11 | TRBV29-1 | SVEGRGVYEQY
TRBJ1-2 | 11 | TRBV6-1 | ASSPREAYGYT
TRBJ1-1 | 11 | TRBV10-3 | AISDRQGLEAF
TRBJ1-5 | 11 | TRBV29-1 | SVEVEGNQPQH
TRBJ1-1 | 11 | TRBV20-1 | SARDSLNTEAF
TRBJ1-6 | 14 | TRBV12-3/TRBV12-4 | ASSSTGSSYNSPLH
TRBJ1-6 | 13 | TRBV28 | ASSFGGRGGSPLH
TRBJ2-5 | 13 | TRBV6-2/TRBV6-3 | ASSYSTDSQETQY
TRBJ1-5 | 13 | TRBV20-1 | SAIKENYSNQAQH
TRBJ1-5 | 11 | TRBV10-3 | AIRDEGNQPQH
TRBJ2-7 | 11 | TRBV12-3/TRBV12-4 | ASTADRTDEQY
TRBJ2-7 | 11 | TRBV2 | AGSTGQGDSKY
TRBJ1-2 | 13 | TRBV28 | ASNLRRGRNYGYT
TRBJ2-2 | 11 | TRBV7-2 | ASSRGPTGELF
TRBJ1-3 | 15 | TRBV4-2 | ASSTQSTGSSGNTIY
TRBJ2-5 | 12 | TRBV20-1 | SASIAGGVETQY